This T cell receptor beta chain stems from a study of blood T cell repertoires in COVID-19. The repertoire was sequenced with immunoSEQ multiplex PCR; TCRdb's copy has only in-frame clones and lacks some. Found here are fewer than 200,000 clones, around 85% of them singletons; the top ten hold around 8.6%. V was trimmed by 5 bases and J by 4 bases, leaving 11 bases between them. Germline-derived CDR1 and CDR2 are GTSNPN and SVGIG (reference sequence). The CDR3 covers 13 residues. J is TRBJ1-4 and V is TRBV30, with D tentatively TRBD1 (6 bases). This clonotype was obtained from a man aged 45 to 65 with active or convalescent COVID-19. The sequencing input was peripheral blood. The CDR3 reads CAWGGQINEKLFF. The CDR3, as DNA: TGTGCCTGGGGGGGGCAGATTAATGAAAAACTGTTTTTT. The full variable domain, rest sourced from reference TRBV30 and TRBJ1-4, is SQTIHQWPATLVQPVGSPLSLECTVEGTSNPNLYWYRQAAGRGLQLLFYSVGIGQISSEVPQNLSASRPQDRQFILSSKKLLLSDSGFYLCAWGGQINEKLFFGSGTQLSVL.